This record covers a single T cell receptor beta chain. The CDR3 consists of 14 residues. The germline CDR1 and CDR2 sequences are KGHDR and SFDVKD. The junction had 4 bases not matched to a gene; V was cut back by 4 bases and J by 2 bases. The data were obtained in a study of blood T cell repertoires in COVID-19. Researchers sorted participants into cohorts using their self-reported clinical history. Libraries were prepared by immunoSEQ multiplex PCR; TCRdb keeps only in-frame clonotypes and omits some of them. The table includes 300,000 or so clones, about nine tenths detected once. Sequences were obtained from PBMCs or T cells enriched from blood (not recorded which). The chain uses TRBV24-1 and TRBJ2-7, with 7 bases lining up with TRBD1. The receptor's source is a man aged 60-69 years who had recovered from COVID-19. The CDR3 region is CATSDRQGPYEQYF. The CDR3 bases are TGTGCCACCAGTGACAGACAGGGACCCTACGAGCAGTACTTC.